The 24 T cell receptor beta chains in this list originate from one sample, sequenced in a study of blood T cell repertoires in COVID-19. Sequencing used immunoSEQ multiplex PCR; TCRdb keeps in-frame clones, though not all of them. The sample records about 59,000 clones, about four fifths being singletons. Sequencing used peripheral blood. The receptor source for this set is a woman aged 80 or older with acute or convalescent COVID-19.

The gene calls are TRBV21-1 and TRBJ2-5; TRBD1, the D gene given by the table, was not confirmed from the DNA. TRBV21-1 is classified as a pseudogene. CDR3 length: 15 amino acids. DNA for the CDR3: TGTGCCAGCAGCAAACTTGGGACAGGGGTCGAGACCCAGTACTTC. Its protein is CASSKLGTGVETQYF.

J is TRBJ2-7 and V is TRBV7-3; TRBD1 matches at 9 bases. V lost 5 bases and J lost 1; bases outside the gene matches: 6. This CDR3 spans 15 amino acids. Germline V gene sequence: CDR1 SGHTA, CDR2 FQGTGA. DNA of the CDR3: TGTGCCAGCAGCCCGGGGGACAGGGTTTCCTACGAGCAGTACTTC. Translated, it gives CASSPGDRVSYEQYF. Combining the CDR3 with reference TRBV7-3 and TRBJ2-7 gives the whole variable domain GAGVSQTPSNKVTEKGKYVELRCDPISGHTALYWYRQSLGQGPEFLIYFQGTGAADDSGLPNDRFFAVRPEGSVSTLKIQRTERGDSAVYLCASSPGDRVSYEQYFGPGTRLTVT.

The CDR3 sequence: CAEGGGYTF. Here the CDR3 DNA reads TGTGCTGAGGGAGGTGGCTACACCTTC. V gene TRBV7-7 combines with J gene TRBJ1-2, with unresolved D. The germline V gene encodes CDR1 SSHAT and CDR2 FNYEAQ (reference sequence). The CDR3 covers 9 residues.

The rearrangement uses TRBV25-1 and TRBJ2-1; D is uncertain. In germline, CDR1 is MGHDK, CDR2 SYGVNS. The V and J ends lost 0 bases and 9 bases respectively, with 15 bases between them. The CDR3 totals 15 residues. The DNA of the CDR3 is TGTGCCAGCAGTGAATACCGCACTTCTTACGGTGAGCAGTTCTTC. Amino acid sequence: CASSEYRTSYGEQFF.

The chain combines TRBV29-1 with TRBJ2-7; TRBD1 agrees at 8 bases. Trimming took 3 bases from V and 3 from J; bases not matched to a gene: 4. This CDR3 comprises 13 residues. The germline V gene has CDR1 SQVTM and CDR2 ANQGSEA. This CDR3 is CSVEDRASYEQYF. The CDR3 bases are TGCAGCGTTGAGGACAGGGCCAGCTACGAGCAGTACTTC.

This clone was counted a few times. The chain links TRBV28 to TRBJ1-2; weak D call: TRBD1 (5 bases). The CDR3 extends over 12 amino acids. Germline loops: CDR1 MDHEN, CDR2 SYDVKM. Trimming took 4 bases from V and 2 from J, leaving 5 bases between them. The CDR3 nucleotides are TGTGCCAGCAGTTCAGGGAACTATGGCTACACCTTC. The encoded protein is CASSSGNYGYTF.

In DNA form, the CDR3 reads TGTGCCAGCAGCTTAGACAGGGGCGACTATGGCTACACCTTC. Its protein is CASSLDRGDYGYTF. V is TRBV7-9 and J is TRBJ1-2, with 7 nucleotides matching TRBD1. The germline gives CDR1 SEHNR, CDR2 FQNEAQ (reference sequence). The length of the CDR3 is 14 residues. V lost 1 base, J lost 3 bases, and 2 bases stayed unmatched.

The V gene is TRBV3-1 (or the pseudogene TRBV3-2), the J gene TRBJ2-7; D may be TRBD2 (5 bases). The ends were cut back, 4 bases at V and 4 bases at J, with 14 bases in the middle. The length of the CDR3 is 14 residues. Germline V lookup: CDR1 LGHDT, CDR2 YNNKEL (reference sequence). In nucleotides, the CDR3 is TGTGCCAGCAGCCCCCTCATCGGGGTTTACGAGCAGTACTTC. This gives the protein CASSPLIGVYEQYF.

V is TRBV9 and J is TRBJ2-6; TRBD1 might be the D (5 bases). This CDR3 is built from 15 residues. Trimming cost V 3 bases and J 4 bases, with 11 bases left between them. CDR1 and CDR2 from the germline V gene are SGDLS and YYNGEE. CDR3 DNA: TGTGCCAGCAGCGGTCAGGGATCAGGGGCCAACGTCCTGACTTTC. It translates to CASSGQGSGANVLTF.

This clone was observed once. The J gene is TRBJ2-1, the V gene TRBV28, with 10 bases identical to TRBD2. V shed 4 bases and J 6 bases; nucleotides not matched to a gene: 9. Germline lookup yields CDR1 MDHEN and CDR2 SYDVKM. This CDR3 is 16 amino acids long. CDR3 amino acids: CASSYLLAGMGNEQFF. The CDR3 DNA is TGTGCCAGCAGTTACTTACTAGCGGGGATGGGCAATGAGCAGTTCTTC.

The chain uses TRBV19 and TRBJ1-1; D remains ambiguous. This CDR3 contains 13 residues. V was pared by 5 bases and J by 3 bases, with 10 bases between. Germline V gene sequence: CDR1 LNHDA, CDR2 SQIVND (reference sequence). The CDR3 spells CASSQKRDTEAFF. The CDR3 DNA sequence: TGTGCCAGTAGTCAAAAGAGGGACACTGAAGCTTTCTTT.

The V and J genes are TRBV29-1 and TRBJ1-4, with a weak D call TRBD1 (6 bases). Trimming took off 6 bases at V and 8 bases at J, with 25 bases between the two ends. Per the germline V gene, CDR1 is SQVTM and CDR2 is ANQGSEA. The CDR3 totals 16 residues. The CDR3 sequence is CSVYLGDILASEKLFF. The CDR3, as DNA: TGCAGCGTCTACCTCGGGGACATCCTCGCCTCGGAAAAACTGTTTTTT.

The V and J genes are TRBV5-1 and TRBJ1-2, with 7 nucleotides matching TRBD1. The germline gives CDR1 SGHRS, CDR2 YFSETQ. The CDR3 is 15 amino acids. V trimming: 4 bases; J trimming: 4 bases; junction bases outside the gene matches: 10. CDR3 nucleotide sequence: TGCGCCAGCAGCGAACGACAGGGAGGATCCTATGGCTACACCTTC. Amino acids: CASSERQGGSYGYTF.

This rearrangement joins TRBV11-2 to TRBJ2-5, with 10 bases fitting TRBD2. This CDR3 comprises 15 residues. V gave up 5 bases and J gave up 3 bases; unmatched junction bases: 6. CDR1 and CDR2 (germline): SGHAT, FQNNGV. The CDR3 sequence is CASSREGLAEETQYF. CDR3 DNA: TGTGCCAGCAGCAGGGAAGGACTAGCGGAAGAGACCCAGTACTTC.

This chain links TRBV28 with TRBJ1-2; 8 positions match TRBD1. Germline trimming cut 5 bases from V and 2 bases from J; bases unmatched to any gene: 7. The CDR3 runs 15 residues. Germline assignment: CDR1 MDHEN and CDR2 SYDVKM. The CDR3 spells CASSLTGASNYGYTF. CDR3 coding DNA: TGTGCCAGCAGTCTGACAGGGGCATCCAACTATGGCTACACCTTC.

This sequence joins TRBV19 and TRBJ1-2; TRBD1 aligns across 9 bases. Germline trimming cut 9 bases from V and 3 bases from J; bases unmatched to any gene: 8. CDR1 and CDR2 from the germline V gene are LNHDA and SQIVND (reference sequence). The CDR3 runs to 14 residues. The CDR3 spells CASQRTGVYYGYTF. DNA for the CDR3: TGTGCCAGCCAAAGGACAGGGGTCTACTATGGCTACACCTTC.

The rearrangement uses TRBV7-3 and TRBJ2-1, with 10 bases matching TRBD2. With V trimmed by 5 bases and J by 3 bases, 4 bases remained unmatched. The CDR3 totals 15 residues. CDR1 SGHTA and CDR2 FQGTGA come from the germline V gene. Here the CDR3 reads CASSTKRGGYNEQFF. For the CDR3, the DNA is TGTGCCAGCAGCACAAAGCGGGGGGGCTACAATGAGCAGTTCTTC.

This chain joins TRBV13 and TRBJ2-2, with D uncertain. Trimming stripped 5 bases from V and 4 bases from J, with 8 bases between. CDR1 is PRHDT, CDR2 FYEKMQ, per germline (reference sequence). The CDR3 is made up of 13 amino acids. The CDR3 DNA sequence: TGTGCCAGCAGCCCTTCGGTCACCGGGGAGCTGTTTTTT. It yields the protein CASSPSVTGELFF.

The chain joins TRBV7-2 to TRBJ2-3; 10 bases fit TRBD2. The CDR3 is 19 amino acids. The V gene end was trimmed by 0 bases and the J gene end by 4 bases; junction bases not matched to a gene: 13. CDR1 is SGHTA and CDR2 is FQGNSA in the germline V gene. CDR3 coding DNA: TGTGCCAGCAGCTTAGCGAGAGGGGCCAGCGGGGGGGCCCCAGATACGCAGTATTTT. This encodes CASSLARGASGGAPDTQYF.

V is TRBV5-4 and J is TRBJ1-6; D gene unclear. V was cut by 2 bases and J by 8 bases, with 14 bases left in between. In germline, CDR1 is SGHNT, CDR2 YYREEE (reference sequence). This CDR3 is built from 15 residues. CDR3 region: CASSFRTYPDSPLHF. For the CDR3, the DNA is TGTGCCAGCAGCTTCCGGACTTACCCAGATTCACCCCTCCACTTT. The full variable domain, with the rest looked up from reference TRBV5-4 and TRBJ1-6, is ETGVTQSPTHLIKTRGQQVTLRCSSQSGHNTVSWYQQALGQGPQFIFQYYREEENGRGNFPPRFSGLQFPNYSSELNVNALELDDSALYLCASSFRTYPDSPLHFGNGTRLTVT.

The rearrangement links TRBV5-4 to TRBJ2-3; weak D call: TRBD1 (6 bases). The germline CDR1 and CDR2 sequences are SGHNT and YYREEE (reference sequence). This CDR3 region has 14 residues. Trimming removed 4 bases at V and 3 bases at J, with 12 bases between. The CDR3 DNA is TGTGCCAGCAGCGTCACAGGGATAACAGATACGCAGTATTTT. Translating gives CASSVTGITDTQYF.

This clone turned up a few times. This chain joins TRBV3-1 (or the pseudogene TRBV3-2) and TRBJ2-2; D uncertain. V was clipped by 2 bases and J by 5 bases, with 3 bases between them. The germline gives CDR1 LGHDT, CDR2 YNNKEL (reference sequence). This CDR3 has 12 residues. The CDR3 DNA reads TGTGCCAGCAGCCAACGGACCGGGGAGCTGTTTTTT. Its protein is CASSQRTGELFF.

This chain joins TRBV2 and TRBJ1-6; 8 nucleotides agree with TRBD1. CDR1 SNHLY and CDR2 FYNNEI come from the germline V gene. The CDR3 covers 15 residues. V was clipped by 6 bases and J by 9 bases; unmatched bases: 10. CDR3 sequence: CASRDQGASVSPLHF. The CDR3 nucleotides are TGTGCCAGCAGAGACCAGGGGGCCTCGGTTTCACCCCTCCACTTT.

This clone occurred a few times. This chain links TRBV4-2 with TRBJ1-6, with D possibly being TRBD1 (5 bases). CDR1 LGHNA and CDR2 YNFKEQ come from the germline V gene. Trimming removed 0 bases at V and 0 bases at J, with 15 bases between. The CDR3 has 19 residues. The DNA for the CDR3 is TGTGCCAGCAGCCAAGAAGGGTGGGGCCTGAGCTCCTATAATTCACCCCTCCACTTT. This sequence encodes CASSQEGWGLSSYNSPLHF.